This entry is about one T cell receptor (beta chain). Its target is not known. The data were obtained in a study of T cell responses to AZD1222 COVID-19 vaccine. Study-wide results and limits: In a largely white British group with more females than males, clonal diversity was possibly underestimated. Recipients of two AZD1222 doses showed rising Spike-specific TCR breadth and depth.

Measured with immunoSEQ multiplex PCR; TCRdb has only the in-frame clones, and not every one. The data contain more than 150,000 clones, 85% to 95% of them singletons. From germline, CDR1 is SGHRS and CDR2 YFSETQ. This CDR3 is 16 amino acids long. Trimming removed 2 bases from V and 5 bases from J; junction bases left unmatched: 5. The receptor was derived from an adult in good health. The sample consisted of peripheral blood, taken on day 0 of AZD1222 vaccination. The J gene is TRBJ2-1, the V gene TRBV5-1, with 12 bases identical to TRBD2. The CDR3: CASSFHGLAGNNEQFF. The CDR3 DNA reads as TGCGCCAGCAGCTTCCACGGACTAGCGGGAAACAATGAGCAGTTCTTC.